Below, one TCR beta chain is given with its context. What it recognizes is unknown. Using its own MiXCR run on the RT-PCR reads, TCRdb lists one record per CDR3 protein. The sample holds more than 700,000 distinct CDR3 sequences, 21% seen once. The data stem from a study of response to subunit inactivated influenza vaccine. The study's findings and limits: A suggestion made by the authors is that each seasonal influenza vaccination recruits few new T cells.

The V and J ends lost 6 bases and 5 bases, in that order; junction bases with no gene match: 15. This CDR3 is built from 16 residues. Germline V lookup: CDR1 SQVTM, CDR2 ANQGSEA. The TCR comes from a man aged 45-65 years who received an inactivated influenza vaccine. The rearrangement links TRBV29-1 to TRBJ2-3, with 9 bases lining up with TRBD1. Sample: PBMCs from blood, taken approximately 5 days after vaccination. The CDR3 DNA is TGCAGCGTAGTACCCCGGGACAGGGCCGCCGGAGATACGCAGTATTTT. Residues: CSVVPRDRAAGDTQYF.